A selection of T cell receptor beta chains follows, all from one sample in a study of T cell changes during pregnancy in multiple sclerosis. Here immunoSEQ multiplex PCR was the method, and the copy in TCRdb shows in-frame clones only, minus some. Counted here are about 76,000 clones, about 94% occurring once; the ten biggest clones make up about 1.5%. The specimen was peripheral blood, collected in the first trimester of pregnancy. These receptor sequences come from a female donor in good health, enrolled as a control in a pregnancy study. CDR3s include the opening cysteine and the closing phenylalanine or tryptophan. D genes are given only for firm matches. Clone size appears in some rows only: once, few, many, or a class for an expanded clone.

v_gene	j_gene	d_gene	abundance	CDR3nt	CDR3aa
TRBV6-4	TRBJ2-2	-	-	TGTGCCAGCAGTGAACAGGCTGACATGCGGTGGGTGAACACCGGGGAGCTGTTTTTT	CASSEQADMRWVNTGELFF
TRBV6-5	TRBJ2-7	TRBD2	-	TGTGCCAGCAGGCATAGCGGGCTCCAATACGAGCAGTACTTC	CASRHSGLQYEQYF
TRBV10-3	TRBJ2-3	TRBD2	-	TGTGCCATCCTAGCGGGGCACACAGATACGCAGTATTTT	CAILAGHTDTQYF
TRBV11-1	TRBJ2-7	TRBD1	-	TGTGCCAGCGGCCGGGACAGGGGGTACGAGCAGTACTTC	CASGRDRGYEQYF
TRBV28	TRBJ1-2	-	once	TGTGCCAGCAGTCCACCCAACTCGGGTCCACATGGCTACACCTTC	CASSPPNSGPHGYTF
TRBV5-1	TRBJ2-7	TRBD1	-	TGCGCCAGCAGCCGGGGACAGATTCGGTCCGAGCAGTACTTC	CASSRGQIRSEQYF
TRBV29-1	TRBJ1-1	TRBD1	-	TGCAGCGTTCTGGGCAGGGGGCGAAACACTGAAGCTTTCTTT	CSVLGRGRNTEAFF
TRBV7-8	TRBJ2-3	TRBD2	-	TGTGCCAGCAGCGGGACTAGCGGCACAGATACGCAGTATTTT	CASSGTSGTDTQYF
TRBV4-1	TRBJ2-2	-	-	TGCGCCAGCAGCCAAGGTCGGAGTCTAGACACCGGGGAGCTGTTTTTT	CASSQGRSLDTGELFF
TRBV9	TRBJ2-2	TRBD2	-	TGTGCCAGCAGCGTATCGGGGCTAGCGGGAGGCGCGGGGGAGCTGTTTTTT	CASSVSGLAGGAGELFF
TRBV2	TRBJ1-5	-	-	TGTGCCAGCAGTAGAGAACACGGGCAGCCCCAGCATTTT	CASSREHGQPQHF
TRBV5-1	TRBJ2-7	TRBD1	-	TGCGCCAGCAGCTTGGTGGCAGGGGGACACGAGCAGTACTTC	CASSLVAGGHEQYF
TRBV5-1	TRBJ2-7	-	-	TGCGCCAGCAGCTTTTCCGCAGCTATTTCTCGGCGGTCGAGCTCCTACGAGCAGTACTTC	CASSFSAAISRRSSSYEQYF
TRBV30	TRBJ2-6	-	-	TGTGCCTGGAGTTCAGGGTCTTGGAGCTCTGGGGCCAACGTCCTGACTTTC	CAWSSGSWSSGANVLTF
TRBV5-4	TRBJ2-5	-	-	TGTGCCAGCAGCTTGTTGGGAGAGGCCCAGTACTTC	CASSLLGEAQYF
TRBV5-1	TRBJ2-5	TRBD2	-	TGCGCCAGCAGCCGGGGACTAGCGGGAGAAGAGACCCAGTACTTC	CASSRGLAGEETQYF
TRBV7-9	TRBJ1-2	-	-	TGTGCCAGCAGCCCACCGAGCGGTAACTATGGCTACACCTTC	CASSPPSGNYGYTF
TRBV2	TRBJ1-5	-	-	TGTGCCAGCCTAAGACAGGGCAATCAGCCCCAGCATTTT	CASLRQGNQPQHF
TRBV19	TRBJ2-5	TRBD1	-	TGTGCCAGTAGTACACAGGGGACAGAGACCCAGTACTTC	CASSTQGTETQYF
TRBV7-8	TRBJ2-5	TRBD2	-	TGTGCCAGCCAAATGGGGTTAGCGGGAGGATCGGGGGAGACCCAGTACTTC	CASQMGLAGGSGETQYF
TRBV2	TRBJ2-3	TRBD2	-	TGTGCCAGCAGTGTAACTAGCGGTAGATCAGATACGCAGTATTTT	CASSVTSGRSDTQYF
TRBV7-8	TRBJ2-7	TRBD1	-	TGTGCCAGCAGCTTGGGGACAGCCGTCTACGAGCAGTACTTC	CASSLGTAVYEQYF